This T cell receptor beta chain appears in the sequencing data of a study of radiotherapy plus CTLA-4 blockade in lung cancer. Profiled with immunoSEQ multiplex PCR; TCRdb holds only in-frame clones, not every one. The sample lists about 14,000 clones, 80% to 90% occurring once. From germline, CDR1 is SGHVS and CDR2 FQNEAQ. With V trimmed by 6 bases and J by 2 bases, 5 bases remained unmatched. This CDR3 comprises 14 residues. The chain joins TRBV7-8 to TRBJ2-5; 8 bases are shared with TRBD1. This receptor was identified in a human donor with non-small cell lung cancer that progressed on radiotherapy plus ipilimumab. Some clones in this sample may be carry-over from other donors' samples. This specimen consisted of peripheral blood, obtained from a patient treated with radiotherapy plus ipilimumab. The CDR3 loop is CASRNDRGQETQYF. In DNA form, the CDR3 reads TGTGCCAGCAGGAACGACAGGGGACAAGAGACCCAGTACTTC. The entire variable domain, with the rest obtained from reference TRBV7-8 and TRBJ2-5, is as follows: GAGVSQSPRYKVAKRGQDVALRCDPISGHVSLFWYQQALGQGPEFLTYFQNEAQLDKSGLPSDRFFAERPEGSVSTLKIQRTQQEDSAVYLCASRNDRGQETQYFGPGTRLLVL.